The 21 T cell receptor beta chains presented below share a single source sample, sequenced in a study of blood T cell repertoires in COVID-19 (TCRdb year 2020). Library prep was done by the immunoSEQ multiplex PCR assay. TCRdb's version of the immuneACCESS table is confined to in-frame rearrangements and falls short of the full clone set. An unresolved V gene accounts for under half of the shortfall where checked; the remainder is of unknown origin. The sample yields about 83,000 clones; 85% to 90% were counted once. Of the sample, approximately 8% is held by the ten largest clones. Sequenced input: peripheral blood. The origin of the receptors is an elderly man with active or convalescent COVID-19.

As DNA, the CDR3 is TGCGCCAGCAGCTTTGGCTTGGGACAGGGGGATGAGCCCCAGCATTTT. Translating it yields CASSFGLGQGDEPQHF. The rearrangement joins TRBV5-1 to TRBJ1-5; 11 nucleotides match TRBD1. This CDR3 has 16 residues. With V trimmed by 2 bases and J by 8 bases, 9 bases remained unmatched. Germline CDR1 reads SGHRS; CDR2 reads YFSETQ.

This chain uses TRBV18 with TRBJ2-2, with 10 positions matching TRBD1. V gave up 1 base and J gave up 3 bases; unmatched junction bases: 2. From germline, CDR1 is KGHSH and CDR2 LQKENI. The CDR3 covers 16 residues. The CDR3: CASSPRGTGDTGELFF. In nucleotides, the CDR3 is TGTGCCAGCTCACCACGGGGGACAGGGGACACCGGGGAGCTGTTTTTT.

This clone was counted a single time. The gene calls are TRBV6-5 and TRBJ1-4; D gene ambiguous. Germline V gene sequence: CDR1 MNHEY, CDR2 SVGAGI. V was shortened by 0 bases and J by 7 bases, with 9 bases between the two germline ends. The CDR3 sequence is 14 residues long. The CDR3 spells CASSYSKESEKLFF. The DNA of the CDR3 is TGTGCCAGCAGTTACTCGAAGGAGAGTGAAAAACTGTTTTTT.

This chain uses TRBV3-1 (or the pseudogene TRBV3-2) with TRBJ2-7; perhaps TRBD1 as D (6 bases). V was cut by 3 bases and J by 0 bases, with 9 bases left in between. This CDR3 has 14 residues. Germline V CDR1 and CDR2: LGHDT, YNNKEL (reference sequence). The CDR3 DNA follows: TGTGCCAGCAGCCATACAGGGAGCTCCTACGAGCAGTACGTC. As protein: CASSHTGSSYEQYV.

The V gene is TRBV7-2, the J gene TRBJ2-3, with 7 bases fitting TRBD1. Looked up from germline, CDR1 is SGHTA and CDR2 is FQGNSA. J was trimmed by 0 bases and V by 5 bases; bases with no gene match: 11. This CDR3 contains 17 residues. The CDR3 loop reads CASSPPKTGPSTDTQYF. DNA for the CDR3: TGTGCCAGCAGCCCACCGAAGACAGGGCCAAGCACAGATACGCAGTATTTT.

This rearrangement joins TRBV4-1 to TRBJ2-6; 8 nucleotides match TRBD2. The trim removed 2 bases at V and 3 bases at J, leaving 9 bases unmatched. This CDR3 has 18 amino acids. In germline, CDR1 is MGHRA, CDR2 YSYEKL. CDR3 loop: CASSQRTAGEDGANVLTF. CDR3 nucleotide sequence: TGCGCCAGCAGCCAAAGGACAGCGGGAGAAGATGGGGCCAACGTCCTGACTTTC.

In regard to this clone: The conserved phenylalanine or tryptophan normally closing the CDR3 is absent here, so this likely arose from a read error. The DNA is omitted, as the CDR3 cannot be located on it reliably, and the CDR3 follows TCRdb's listing. This chain uses TRBV13 with TRBJ1-1; the table's D call TRBD1 went unverified against the DNA. CDR1 and CDR2 from the germline V gene are PRHDT and FYEKMQ (reference sequence). The CDR3 has 13 amino acids, counting both end residues. CDR3 residues: CASFKDRTGGPLL.

J is TRBJ1-1 and V is TRBV10-3; D possibly corresponds to TRBD1 (6 bases). CDR1 and CDR2 (germline): ENHRY, SYGVKD. V lost 2 bases to trimming and J lost 3 bases, with 10 bases between them. The CDR3 totals 14 residues. The CDR3, as DNA: TGTGCCATCAGTGAGGGCGGGGGCCACACTGAAGCTTTCTTT. It encodes CAISEGGGHTEAFF.

The chain links TRBV5-5 to TRBJ2-7; the D is unclear. Germline CDR1 SGHKS, CDR2 YYEKEE (reference sequence). The CDR3 runs 15 residues. V lost 0 bases, J lost 0 bases, and 10 bases lay in between. Here the CDR3 reads CASSLGQSSSYEQYV. For the CDR3, the DNA is TGTGCCAGCAGCTTGGGGCAGTCCTCCTCCTACGAGCAGTACGTC.

CDR3 nucleotides: TGTGCCAGCAGCTTGACTGGCAATCAGCCCCAGCATTTT. Translation gives CASSLTGNQPQHF. This rearrangement joins TRBV5-5 to TRBJ1-5; D uncertain. Germline assignment: CDR1 SGHKS and CDR2 YYEKEE (reference sequence). Trimming removed 1 base from V and 2 bases from J, with 4 bases in between. This CDR3 spans 13 amino acids.

V and J are TRBV11-2 and TRBJ2-1, with 14 bases that match TRBD2. Germline V gives CDR1 SGHAT, CDR2 FQNNGV. V shed 4 bases, J shed 7 bases, and the junction held 3 bases outside the gene matches. The CDR3 has 15 residues. This CDR3 reads CASSSTSGGDNEQFF. CDR3 nucleotide sequence: TGTGCCAGCAGCTCGACTAGCGGGGGGGATAATGAGCAGTTCTTC.

The chain uses TRBV9 and TRBJ2-7; 10 positions agree with TRBD2. The length of the CDR3 is 16 residues. Germline CDR1 is SGDLS and CDR2 is YYNGEE. Trimming took 4 bases from V and 0 from J; bases not matched to a gene: 7. CDR3 sequence reads: CASSPTSGRPSYEQYV. CDR3 nucleotide sequence: TGTGCCAGCAGCCCGACTAGCGGGCGTCCCTCCTACGAGCAGTACGTC.

V usage is TRBV19 and J usage is TRBJ1-6, with D uncertain. The CDR3 is made up of 17 amino acids. The ends were cut back, 7 bases at V and 6 bases at J, with 22 bases in the middle. Per germline, CDR1 LNHDA and CDR2 SQIVND (reference sequence). CDR3 region: CASKIRGGGNFNSPLHF. The CDR3 DNA reads TGTGCCAGTAAAATTCGGGGAGGCGGTAATTTTAATTCACCCCTCCACTTT.

This chain connects TRBV11-3 to TRBJ2-5; 7 bases match TRBD1. The CDR3 has 18 residues. Per germline, CDR1 SGHNT and CDR2 YENEEA. Trimming at V came to 1 base and at J to 4 bases, leaving 15 bases not matched to a gene. The CDR3, as DNA: TGTGCCAGCAGCTTAGGGGCCCTAGGGACAGCCTCTGGAGAGACCCAGTACTTC. It encodes CASSLGALGTASGETQYF.

This chain connects TRBV18 to TRBJ2-7; TRBD1 might be the D (6 bases). Germline values: CDR1 KGHSH, CDR2 LQKENI. V was cut by 6 bases and J by 3 bases, with 12 bases left in between. This CDR3 is built from 13 residues. This chain's CDR3 is CASSRADSYEQYV. CDR3 DNA: TGTGCCAGCTCCCGGGCGGACAGCTACGAGCAGTACGTC.

This clone occurred once. For the CDR3, the DNA is TGTGCCAGCAGTTTCTTGTCAGCGGGGAATAGTAATTCACCCCTCCACTTT. Translating gives CASSFLSAGNSNSPLHF. This sequence joins TRBV27 and TRBJ1-6; D gene unclear. The CDR3 has 17 amino acids. Trimming shortened V by 3 bases and J by 6 bases, and 18 bases separated the two germline ends. Germline V gene data show CDR1 as MNHEY and CDR2 as SMNVEV (reference sequence).

The chain joins TRBV7-8 to TRBJ1-3, with a possible D match to TRBD1 (5 bases). The V and J ends lost 3 bases and 4 bases respectively, with 10 bases between them. CDR1 SGHVS and CDR2 FQNEAQ come from the germline V gene. The CDR3 is made up of 14 amino acids. The CDR3 region has the DNA TGTGCCAGCAGCTTGGGGGGTCAAGGAAACACCATATATTTT. It specifies CASSLGGQGNTIYF. Using reference TRBV7-8 and TRBJ1-3 for the parts outside the CDR3, the full variable domain is GAGVSQSPRYKVAKRGQDVALRCDPISGHVSLFWYQQALGQGPEFLTYFQNEAQLDKSGLPSDRFFAERPEGSVSTLKIQRTQQEDSAVYLCASSLGGQGNTIYFGEGSWLTVV.

V and J are TRBV19 and TRBJ1-2; D might be TRBD1 (5 bases). Trimming took off 7 bases at V and 3 bases at J, with 12 bases between the two ends. CDR1 and CDR2 from the germline V gene are LNHDA and SQIVND (reference sequence). This CDR3 has 13 residues. The CDR3 DNA sequence: TGTGCCAGTAATCCCACAGGTTACTATGGCTACACCTTC. Protein product: CASNPTGYYGYTF.

The count of this clone is one. The chain recombines TRBV11-2 with TRBJ2-2, with TRBD2 identical over 12 bases. Per germline, CDR1 SGHAT and CDR2 FQNNGV. The V and J ends lost 5 bases and 7 bases, in that order; junction bases with no gene match: 5. The CDR3 covers 15 residues. The CDR3 here is CASSTLTSGGGELFF. The CDR3 bases are TGTGCCAGCAGCACCCTGACTAGCGGGGGCGGGGAGCTGTTTTTT. Filled out from reference TRBV11-2 and TRBJ2-2, the complete variable domain reads EAGVAQSPRYKIIEKRQSVAFWCNPISGHATLYWYQQILGQGPKLLIQFQNNGVVDDSQLPKDRFSAERLKGVDSTLKIQPAKLEDSAVYLCASSTLTSGGGELFFGEGSRLTVL.

This chain joins TRBV6-5 and TRBJ1-3; D is possibly TRBD1 (5 bases). The CDR3 length is 14 residues. CDR1 is MNHEY, CDR2 SVGAGI, per germline. Trimming cost V 0 bases and J 6 bases, with 9 bases left between them. This CDR3 reads CASSYSKGLNTIYF. The CDR3 DNA sequence: TGTGCCAGCAGTTACTCGAAGGGGTTAAACACCATATATTTT.

The CDR3 nucleotides read TGTGCCAGCAGCCCGGACTGGAACACTGAAGCTTTCTTT. Translated: CASSPDWNTEAFF. The V call is TRBV7-8, the J call TRBJ1-1; D is uncertain. The germline V gene has CDR1 SGHVS and CDR2 FQNEAQ. V shed 5 bases and J shed 1 base, with 8 bases lying between them. The CDR3 is 13 residues long.